This T cell receptor (beta chain) came from a study of blood T cell repertoires in COVID-19. Study-wide background: The origin of the acute and convalescent COVID-19 samples was the United States, Italy and Spain. From T cells, B-cell-depleted T cells, or PBMCs came the material, which was cDNA or gDNA.

Here immunoSEQ multiplex PCR was the method, and the copy in TCRdb shows in-frame clones only, minus some. This table holds about 230,000 clones, roughly 87% found once. CDR3 size: 14 residues. Germline loops: CDR1 LNHNV, CDR2 YYDKDF (reference sequence). Deletions cut 1 base from V and 1 base from J, with 7 bases between. This chain connects TRBV15 to TRBJ1-1; no clear D gene. The clonotype was recovered from a woman aged 18-29 years who had recovered from COVID-19. Material for sequencing was peripheral blood. CDR3 nucleotide sequence: TGTGCCACCAGCAGAGGAGTTGAGAACACTGAAGCTTTCTTT. Translated: CATSRGVENTEAFF. Combining the CDR3 with reference TRBV15 and TRBJ1-1 gives the whole variable domain DAMVIQNPRYQVTQFGKPVTLSCSQTLNHNVMYWYQQKSSQAPKLLFHYYDKDFNNEADTPDNFQSRRPNTSFCFLDIRSPGLGDTAMYLCATSRGVENTEAFFGQGTRLTVV.